The 2 T cell receptor beta chains given below trace back to one sample, sequenced in a study of shared clonotypes between healthy human individuals. In the naive CD8 group, cells lacked CD45RO and were positively selected for CCR7, so terminally differentiated effector memory CD45RA+ cells were left out. Some clones are missing from TCRdb's copy, which holds only in-frame ones; the method was immunoSEQ multiplex PCR. The sample has about 2.2 million clones; 93% are singletons. The sample consisted of naive CD8+ T cells from PBMCs. Source of these receptors: a young man in good health. Some clones in this sample may be carry-over from other donors' samples.

This chain links TRBV28 with TRBJ2-1; D is uncertain. The CDR3 has 17 amino acids. V was clipped by 5 bases and J by 0 bases, with 17 bases between them. CDR1 MDHEN and CDR2 SYDVKM come from the germline V gene. CDR3 residues: CASSTEFSESSYNEQFF. The CDR3 nucleotides read TGTGCCAGCAGTACCGAGTTTTCGGAGAGCTCCTACAATGAGCAGTTCTTC.

The chain couples TRBV28 to TRBJ2-7; D possibly corresponds to TRBD2 (6 bases). CDR1 is MDHEN, CDR2 SYDVKM, per germline. The V end was cut by 1 base, the J end by 1 base, with 8 bases between. CDR3 length: 14 residues. As DNA, the CDR3 is TGTGCCAGCAGTTTATATGCGGGGTCCTACGAGCAGTACTTC. It translates to CASSLYAGSYEQYF.